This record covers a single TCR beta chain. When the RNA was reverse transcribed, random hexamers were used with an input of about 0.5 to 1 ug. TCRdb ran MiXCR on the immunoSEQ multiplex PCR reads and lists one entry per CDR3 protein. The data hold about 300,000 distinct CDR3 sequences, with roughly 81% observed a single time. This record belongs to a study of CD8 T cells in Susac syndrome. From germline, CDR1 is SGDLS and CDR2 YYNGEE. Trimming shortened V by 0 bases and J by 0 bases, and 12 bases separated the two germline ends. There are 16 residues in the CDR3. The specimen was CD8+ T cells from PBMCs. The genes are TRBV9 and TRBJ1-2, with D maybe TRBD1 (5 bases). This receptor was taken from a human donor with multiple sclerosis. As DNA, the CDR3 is TGTGCCAGCAGCGTAGCGGGGACCCAAGCTAACTATGGCTACACCTTC. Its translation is CASSVAGTQANYGYTF.